This entry lists 3 T cell receptor beta chains sequenced from one sample in a study of OX40 agonist ivuxolimab in advanced cancers. Here immunoSEQ multiplex PCR was the method, and the copy in TCRdb shows in-frame clones only, minus some. The sample lists 55,000 to 80,000 clones; about 88% were seen once. This specimen consisted of CD4+ or CD8+ T cells sorted from blood, obtained in a trial of the OX40 agonist ivuxolimab. These receptors were collected from an adult with an advanced solid tumor such as melanoma, head and neck, liver or kidney cancer.

A single count supports this clone. The rearrangement links TRBV4-3 to TRBJ2-7; 7 bases match TRBD2. Germline V gene sequence: CDR1 LGHNA, CDR2 YSLEER. Unmatched junction bases numbered 6, after V lost 0 bases and J lost 4 bases. The CDR3 covers 15 residues. Written as DNA, the CDR3 is TGCGCCAGCAGCCAAGATCCAGCGGGACCTTACGAGCAGTACTTC. Translating gives CASSQDPAGPYEQYF.

The genes are TRBV7-9 and TRBJ1-2; perhaps TRBD1 as D (5 bases). The V and J ends lost 2 bases and 8 bases respectively, with 15 bases between them. CDR3 length: 14 amino acids. Germline V gives CDR1 SEHNR, CDR2 FQNEAQ (reference sequence). The DNA of the CDR3 is TGTGCCAGCAGCTTAACTGCCGCCGAGGGGGGCTACACCTTC. It encodes CASSLTAAEGGYTF. Full variable domain (remainder filled in from reference TRBV7-9 and TRBJ1-2): DTGVSQNPRHKITKRGQNVTFRCDPISEHNRLYWYRQTLGQGPEFLTYFQNEAQLEKSRLLSDRFSAERPKGSFSTLEIQRTEQGDSAMYLCASSLTAAEGGYTFGSGTRLTVV.

The chain is built from TRBV9 and TRBJ1-1, with TRBD1 as a possible D gene (5 bases). CDR1 SGDLS and CDR2 YYNGEE come from the germline V gene. V lost 0 bases, J lost 0 bases, and 12 bases lay in between. The CDR3 length is 16 residues. As DNA, the CDR3 is TGTGCCAGCAGCGTAGAAGAGACAGACCTGAACACTGAAGCTTTCTTT. Translating it yields CASSVEETDLNTEAFF.